This T cell receptor beta chain was sequenced for a study of cytomegalovirus exposure and HLA in healthy donors. Whole-study findings and limits: The study assumed roughly uniform donor sequencing depth for presence/absence analyses.

The PCR ran on 60 Vbeta and 13 Jbeta primers. Repertoires were generated with immunoSEQ multiplex PCR, while TCRdb's copy carries only in-frame clones and drops some. The table has 100,000 to 150,000 clones, around three fifths seen once. Germline V gene sequence: CDR1 MNHNS, CDR2 SASEGT. The CDR3 spans 14 residues. V lost 5 bases, J lost 1 base, and 11 bases lay in between. As to this clone: Its antigen is as yet unknown.

The receptor was isolated from a woman between 35 and 50 years old in good health and CMV-seropositive. V gene TRBV6-1 combines with J gene TRBJ1-1; maybe TRBD1 (6 bases). Specimen: PBMCs. CDR3 nucleotide sequence: TGTGCCAGCAGTTCCGCACAGGGGAACACTGAAGCTTTCTTT. Translated, it gives CASSSAQGNTEAFF.